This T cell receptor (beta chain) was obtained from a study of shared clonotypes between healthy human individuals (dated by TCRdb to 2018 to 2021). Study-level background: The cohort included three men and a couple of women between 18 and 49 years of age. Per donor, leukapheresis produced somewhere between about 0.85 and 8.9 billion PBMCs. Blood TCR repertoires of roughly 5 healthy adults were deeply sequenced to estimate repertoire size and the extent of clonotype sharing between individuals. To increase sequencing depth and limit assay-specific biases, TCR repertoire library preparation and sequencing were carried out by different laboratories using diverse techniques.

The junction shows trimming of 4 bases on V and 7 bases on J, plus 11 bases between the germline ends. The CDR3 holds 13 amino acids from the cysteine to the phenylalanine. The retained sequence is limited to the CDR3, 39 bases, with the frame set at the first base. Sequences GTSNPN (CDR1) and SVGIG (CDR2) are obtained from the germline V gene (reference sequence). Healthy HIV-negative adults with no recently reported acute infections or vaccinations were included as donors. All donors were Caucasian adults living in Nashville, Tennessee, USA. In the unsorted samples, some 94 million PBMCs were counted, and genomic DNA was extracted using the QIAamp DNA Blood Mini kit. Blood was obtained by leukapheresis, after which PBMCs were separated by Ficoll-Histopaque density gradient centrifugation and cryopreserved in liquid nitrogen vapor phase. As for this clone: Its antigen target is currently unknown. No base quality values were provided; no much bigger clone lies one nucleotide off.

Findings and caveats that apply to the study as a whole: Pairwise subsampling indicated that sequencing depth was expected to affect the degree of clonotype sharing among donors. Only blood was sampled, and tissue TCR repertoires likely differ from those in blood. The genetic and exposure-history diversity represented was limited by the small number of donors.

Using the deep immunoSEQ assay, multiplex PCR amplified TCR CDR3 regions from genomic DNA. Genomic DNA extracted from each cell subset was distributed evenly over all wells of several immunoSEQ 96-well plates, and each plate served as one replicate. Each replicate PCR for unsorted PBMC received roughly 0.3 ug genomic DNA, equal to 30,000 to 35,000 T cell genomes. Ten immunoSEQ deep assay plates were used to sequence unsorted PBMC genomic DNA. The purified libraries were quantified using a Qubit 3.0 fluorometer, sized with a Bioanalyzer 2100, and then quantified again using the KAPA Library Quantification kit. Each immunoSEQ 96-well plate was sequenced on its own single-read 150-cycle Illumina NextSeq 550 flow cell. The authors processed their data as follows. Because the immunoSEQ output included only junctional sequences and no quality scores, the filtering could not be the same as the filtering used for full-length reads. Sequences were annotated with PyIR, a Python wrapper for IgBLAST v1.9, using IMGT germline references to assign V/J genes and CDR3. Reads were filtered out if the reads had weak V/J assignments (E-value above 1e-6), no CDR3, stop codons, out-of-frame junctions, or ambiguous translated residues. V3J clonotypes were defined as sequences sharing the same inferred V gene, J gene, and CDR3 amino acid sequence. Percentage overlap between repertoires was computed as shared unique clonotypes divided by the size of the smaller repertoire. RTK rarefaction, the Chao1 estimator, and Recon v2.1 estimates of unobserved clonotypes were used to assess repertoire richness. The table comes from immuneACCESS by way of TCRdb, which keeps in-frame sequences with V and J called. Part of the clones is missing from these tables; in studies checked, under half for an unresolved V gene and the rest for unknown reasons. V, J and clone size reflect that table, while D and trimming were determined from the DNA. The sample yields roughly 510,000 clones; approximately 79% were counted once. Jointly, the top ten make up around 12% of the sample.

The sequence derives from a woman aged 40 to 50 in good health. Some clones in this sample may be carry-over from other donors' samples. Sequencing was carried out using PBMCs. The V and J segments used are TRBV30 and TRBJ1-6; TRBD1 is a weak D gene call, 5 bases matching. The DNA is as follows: TGTGCCTGGACCGGGACGGACAATTCACCCCTCCACTTT. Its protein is CAWTGTDNSPLHF.